A single sample gave rise to the 32 T cell receptor beta chains below, sequenced in a study of cytomegalovirus exposure and HLA in healthy donors. The PCR had 60 Vbeta and 13 Jbeta primers. This table comes from immunoSEQ multiplex PCR, and its TCRdb copy is limited to in-frame clones, with some not included. The sample carries about 150,000 clones, roughly 72% recorded once. The source material was PBMCs. The receptors here all came from a man younger than 45 in good health and CMV-seronegative.

The chain couples TRBV6-5 to TRBJ2-7; D perhaps matches TRBD1 (6 bases). V was pared by 6 bases and J by 3 bases, with 15 bases between. Germline loops: CDR1 MNHEY, CDR2 SVGAGI. There are 14 residues in the CDR3. The CDR3 nucleotides read TGTGCCAGCAGCCTCGACAGGTGGGGCTACGAGCAGTACTTC. Translation: CASSLDRWGYEQYF.

This clone was seen more than once but under ten times. The V call is TRBV18, the J call TRBJ2-5, with 9 nucleotides matching TRBD1. V was pared by 2 bases and J by 5 bases, with 6 bases of the junction left unmatched. This CDR3 is built from 15 residues. CDR1 and CDR2 (germline): KGHSH, LQKENI. The CDR3 nucleotides are TGTGCCAGCTCACCAAATCAAGGACAGGGGGAGACCCAGTACTTC. Protein: CASSPNQGQGETQYF.

This clone has only one observation. The chain employs TRBV5-6 and TRBJ2-1, with TRBD2 matching 8 bases. This CDR3 is built from 15 residues. After removal of 4 bases from V and 2 bases from J, the junction contained 5 bases not matched to a gene. Germline-derived CDR1 and CDR2 are SGHDT and YYEEEE. In DNA, the CDR3 is TGTGCCAGCAGCGTACGGGGGGGCCCCTACAATGAGCAGTTCTTC. This codes for CASSVRGGPYNEQFF.

The J gene is TRBJ1-1, the V gene TRBV5-5; D might be TRBD1 (5 bases). In germline, CDR1 is SGHKS, CDR2 YYEKEE (reference sequence). The CDR3 is 15 amino acids. V lost 0 bases and J lost 5, with 14 bases in between. The CDR3 DNA follows: TGTGCCAGCAGCTTGGAAGTACGACGGGGGACTGAAGCTTTCTTT. It yields the protein CASSLEVRRGTEAFF.

With respect to this clone: The identical CDR3 is also encoded by other nucleotide sequences in the sample. The V call is TRBV4-2, the J call TRBJ1-5; no firm D call. Per germline, CDR1 LGHNA and CDR2 YNFKEQ. Trimming stripped 0 bases from V and 3 bases from J, with 3 bases between. The CDR3 consists of 13 residues. The CDR3 DNA sequence: TGTGCCAGCAGCCAAGACTACAATCAGCCCCAGCATTTT. Translation: CASSQDYNQPQHF.

This clone came up a few times. The chain joins TRBV1 to TRBJ2-3; TRBD2, as called in the table, went unchecked against the DNA. TRBV1 is a recognized pseudogene. This CDR3 spans 16 amino acids. The CDR3 DNA sequence: TGCACCAGCAGCCAAGTCCGGGGGTTCTACACAGATACGCAGTATTTT. This translates into CTSSQVRGFYTDTQYF.

This clone was picked up a small number of times. The chain links TRBV30 to TRBJ1-2, with D perhaps matching TRBD1 (5 bases). With 3 bases removed from V and 4 bases from J, the gap between germline ends came to 15 bases. Germline V gene lookup returns CDR1 GTSNPN and CDR2 SVGIG (reference sequence). The CDR3 totals 14 residues. The CDR3 is CAWSTGLTLYGYTF. In nucleotides, the CDR3 is TGTGCCTGGAGCACGGGACTTACTCTCTATGGCTACACCTTC.

This clone showed up just a few times. This chain joins TRBV19 and TRBJ2-1, with TRBD2 identical over 11 bases. CDR1 LNHDA and CDR2 SQIVND come from the germline V gene (reference sequence). With V trimmed by 6 bases and J by 4 bases, 11 bases remained unmatched. This CDR3 has 17 residues. The CDR3 loop is CASSRLLAGVPYNEQFF. The CDR3 DNA sequence: TGTGCCAGTAGCCGATTACTAGCGGGGGTTCCTTACAATGAGCAGTTCTTC.

The chain has TRBV7-2 and TRBJ2-5, with 11 bases that match TRBD2. The CDR3 has 16 residues. Germline V lookup: CDR1 SGHTA, CDR2 FQGNSA. V was pared by 5 bases and J by 4 bases, with 9 bases of the junction left unmatched. The CDR3 is CASSPRVAGGRETQYF. The CDR3, as DNA: TGTGCCAGCAGCCCTAGGGTAGCGGGGGGGCGAGAGACCCAGTACTTC.

The chain is built from TRBV5-3 and TRBJ1-2; 8 bases map to TRBD1. TRBV5-3 is an open reading frame whose function is uncertain. This CDR3 has 15 residues. After removal of 3 bases from V and 0 bases from J, the junction contained 4 bases not matched to a gene. CDR3 nucleotides: TGTGCCAGAAGCTGGGGGACAGGATCTAACTATGGCTACACCTTC. This codes for CARSWGTGSNYGYTF.

Comment on this clone: Germline is not matched at one junction end, which may reflect a read error. The chain carries TRBV5-1 and TRBJ2-5, with D unresolved. Germline V gene data show CDR1 as SGHRS and CDR2 as YFSETQ. The CDR3 is made up of 8 amino acids. The CDR3: CASRTSNF. DNA for the CDR3: TGCGCCAGCCGCACATCGAACTTC.

This rearrangement joins TRBV19 to TRBJ2-7; maybe TRBD2 (6 bases). CDR1 LNHDA and CDR2 SQIVND come from the germline V gene (reference sequence). Trimming removed 5 bases at V and 2 bases at J, with 10 bases between. The CDR3 length is 13 residues. The CDR3 sequence is CASSATRTYEQYF. Written as DNA, the CDR3 is TGTGCCAGTAGTGCGACTAGAACCTACGAGCAGTACTTC.

The V gene is TRBV5-8, the J gene TRBJ1-1; possible D gene TRBD1, 6 bases. V was shortened by 4 bases and J by 5 bases, with 15 bases between the two germline ends. The CDR3 sequence is 14 residues long. Germline values: CDR1 SGHTS, CDR2 YDEGEE. CDR3 amino acids: CASSGWGGRTEAFF. DNA of the CDR3: TGTGCCAGCAGCGGGTGGGGGGGGCGGACTGAAGCTTTCTTT.

The gene calls are TRBV2 and TRBJ1-2; 9 bases fit TRBD1. The V gene's germline CDR1 is SNHLY and CDR2 FYNNEI. The CDR3 runs 14 residues. V shed 4 bases and J 3 bases; nucleotides not matched to a gene: 3. CDR3 protein: CASSADRGDYGYTF. CDR3 in DNA: TGTGCCAGCAGTGCTGACAGGGGGGACTATGGCTACACCTTC. The full variable domain, with the rest looked up from reference TRBV2 and TRBJ1-2, is EPEVTQTPSHQVTQMGQEVILRCVPISNHLYFYWYRQILGQKVEFLVSFYNNEISEKSEIFDDQFSVERPDGSNFTLKIRSTKLEDSAMYFCASSADRGDYGYTFGSGTRLTVV.

This clone was observed a few times. V gene TRBV5-4 combines with J gene TRBJ1-3; D ambiguous. The germline V gene encodes CDR1 SGHNT and CDR2 YYREEE (reference sequence). The CDR3 runs to 17 residues. V lost 0 bases and J 2 bases, leaving 15 bases between the germline ends. The CDR3, as DNA: TGTGCCAGCAGCTTGGCTCCCCTAGGAGTAGCTGGAAACACCATATATTTT. Translation gives CASSLAPLGVAGNTIYF.

The chain recombines TRBV28 with TRBJ1-5; D remains unclear. From germline, CDR1 is MDHEN and CDR2 SYDVKM. V dropped 3 bases and J dropped 1 base, with 7 bases sitting between them. The CDR3 runs 14 residues. CDR3 loop: CASSFRGSNQPQHF. CDR3 nucleotide sequence: TGTGCCAGCAGTTTTCGAGGGAGCAATCAGCCCCAGCATTTT.

V gene TRBV19 combines with J gene TRBJ2-1; 7 bases match TRBD1. Trimming removed 6 bases from V and 0 bases from J; junction bases left unmatched: 5. The CDR3 loop spans 15 amino acids. Germline V lookup: CDR1 LNHDA, CDR2 SQIVND (reference sequence). Here the CDR3 DNA reads TGTGCCAGTAGCCTTCCAGGGGGCTCCTACAATGAGCAGTTCTTC. Its protein product is CASSLPGGSYNEQFF.

In its sample, this clone was seen a few times. The genes are TRBV27 and TRBJ2-1; D not certain. Trimming left V 5 bases short and J 10 bases short, with 12 bases between. Germline values: CDR1 MNHEY, CDR2 SMNVEV (reference sequence). This CDR3 comprises 12 residues. CDR3 DNA sequence: TGTGCCAGCAGTCCCCCTGGAGTAGAGCAGTTCTTC. Protein product: CASSPPGVEQFF.

The chain is built from TRBV7-9 and TRBJ2-7; D is ambiguous. V was pared by 1 base and J by 9 bases, with 13 bases between. This CDR3 has 13 residues. Germline V gives CDR1 SEHNR, CDR2 FQNEAQ (reference sequence). The CDR3 bases are TGTGCCAGCAGCTTAGACTCCCAGGAAGGGCAGTACTTC. Translating it yields CASSLDSQEGQYF.

This clone was seen more than once but under ten times. The chain uses TRBV5-1 and TRBJ2-7; D perhaps matches TRBD2 (6 bases). Germline V CDR1 and CDR2: SGHRS, YFSETQ. With 0 bases removed from V and 3 bases from J, the gap between germline ends came to 19 bases. The CDR3 covers 17 residues. The CDR3 nucleotides are TGCGCCAGCAGCTTGGAACCCCCGGGACGGGACTTCTACGAGCAGTACTTC. This sequence encodes CASSLEPPGRDFYEQYF.

V and J are TRBV29-1 and TRBJ1-2, with 7 bases fitting TRBD1. V trimming: 6 bases; J trimming: 7 bases; junction bases outside the gene matches: 8. The CDR3 consists of 12 residues. Germline lookup yields CDR1 SQVTM and CDR2 ANQGSEA. CDR3 protein: CSVRQGDSGYTF. DNA of the CDR3: TGCAGCGTCCGACAGGGCGATAGTGGCTACACCTTC.

This chain links TRBV2 with TRBJ1-3, with D maybe TRBD1 (6 bases). This CDR3 is built from 14 residues. The V gene lost 6 bases and the J gene lost 4 bases, with 13 bases spanning the gap. Germline-derived CDR1 and CDR2 are SNHLY and FYNNEI. For the CDR3, the DNA is TGTGCCAGCAGCGTGGACAGTCGCGGAAACACCATATATTTT. Residues: CASSVDSRGNTIYF. Combining the CDR3 with reference TRBV2 and TRBJ1-3 gives the whole variable domain EPEVTQTPSHQVTQMGQEVILRCVPISNHLYFYWYRQILGQKVEFLVSFYNNEISEKSEIFDDQFSVERPDGSNFTLKIRSTKLEDSAMYFCASSVDSRGNTIYFGEGSWLTVV.

The gene calls are TRBV6-6 and TRBJ1-1; 7 nucleotides align to TRBD1. Germline V gene sequence: CDR1 MNHNY, CDR2 SVGAGI (reference sequence). The CDR3 has 15 amino acids. V was pared by 6 bases and J by 5 bases, with 12 bases of the junction left unmatched. The chain's CDR3 is CASSHRTGRETEAFF. CDR3 DNA sequence: TGTGCCAGCAGCCATCGGACAGGACGAGAAACTGAAGCTTTCTTT.

V is TRBV7-9 and J is TRBJ1-1; 7 bases are shared with TRBD1. Trimming removed 3 bases from V and 4 bases from J; junction bases left unmatched: 5. This CDR3 is built from 14 residues. The V gene's germline CDR1 is SEHNR and CDR2 FQNEAQ (reference sequence). For the CDR3, the DNA is TGTGCCAGCAGCTTTGAAGGGACAGCCACTGAAGCTTTCTTT. It encodes CASSFEGTATEAFF.

The V and J genes are TRBV5-5 and TRBJ2-7; the D gene is possibly TRBD2 (5 bases). This CDR3 is 14 amino acids long. V was clipped by 0 bases and J by 6 bases, with 13 bases between them. The V gene's germline CDR1 is SGHKS and CDR2 YYEKEE (reference sequence). In DNA, the CDR3 is TGTGCCAGCAGCTTGGGACCCGCGGGTACCGAGCAGTACTTC. The encoded protein is CASSLGPAGTEQYF.

The chain recombines TRBV9 with TRBJ2-2, with D perhaps TRBD1 (6 bases). The CDR3 loop spans 18 amino acids. V was pared by 0 bases and J by 0 bases, with 15 bases between. The germline V gene has CDR1 SGDLS and CDR2 YYNGEE. CDR3 DNA: TGTGCCAGCAGCGTAGTTGGGACAACCTTCGCGAACACCGGGGAGCTGTTTTTT. It yields the protein CASSVVGTTFANTGELFF.

The chain couples TRBV29-1 to TRBJ2-7; 7 nucleotides line up with TRBD2. This CDR3 has 13 residues. Germline assignment: CDR1 SQVTM and CDR2 ANQGSEA. The ends lost 6 bases at V and 2 bases at J; junction bases unmatched: 7. This chain's CDR3 is CSVHQRGTYEQYF. CDR3 DNA: TGCAGCGTCCACCAGCGGGGTACCTACGAGCAGTACTTC.

The V call is TRBV7-2, the J call TRBJ2-5; no reliable D call. V lost 5 bases, J lost 2 bases, and 6 bases lay in between. Looked up from germline, CDR1 is SGHTA and CDR2 is FQGNSA. This CDR3 is 12 amino acids long. Here the CDR3 reads CASSPSQETQYF. The CDR3 region has the DNA TGTGCCAGCAGCCCCAGTCAAGAGACCCAGTACTTC.

V gene TRBV19 combines with J gene TRBJ1-5; D might be TRBD1 (6 bases). Germline assignment: CDR1 LNHDA and CDR2 SQIVND (reference sequence). V gave up 5 bases and J gave up 6 bases, with 17 bases separating them. This CDR3 spans 15 amino acids. CDR3: CASSQFGGAAQPQHF. DNA for the CDR3: TGTGCCAGTAGTCAGTTTGGGGGGGCGGCTCAGCCCCAGCATTTT. The full variable domain, completed using reference TRBV19 and TRBJ1-5, is DGGITQSPKYLFRKEGQNVTLSCEQNLNHDAMYWYRQDPGQGLRLIYYSQIVNDFQKGDIAEGYSVSREKKESFPLTVTSAQKNPTAFYLCASSQFGGAAQPQHFGDGTRLSIL.

V gene TRBV7-2 combines with J gene TRBJ1-2, with a tentative D call TRBD1 (5 bases). V gave up 5 bases and J gave up 8 bases, with 15 bases separating them. The CDR3 contains 13 residues. Germline loops: CDR1 SGHTA, CDR2 FQGNSA. CDR3: CASSQAGVGGYTF. The CDR3 nucleotides read TGTGCCAGCAGCCAGGCGGGGGTAGGGGGCTACACCTTC.

The rearrangement joins TRBV11-2 to TRBJ2-7; 11 nucleotides match TRBD2. The CDR3 loop spans 18 amino acids. Germline trimming cut 1 base from V and 2 bases from J; bases unmatched to any gene: 10. The germline gives CDR1 SGHAT, CDR2 FQNNGV. CDR3 nucleotides: TGTGCCAGCAGCTTAGTCGGGGGTTGGGGACTAGCGGCCTACGAGCAGTACTTC. Encoded protein: CASSLVGGWGLAAYEQYF.

The chain joins TRBV19 to TRBJ1-2; D unclear. Germline V gene lookup returns CDR1 LNHDA and CDR2 SQIVND (reference sequence). V was clipped by 3 bases and J by 5 bases, with 13 bases between them. The CDR3 contains 14 residues. This chain's CDR3 is CASSIGTTGYGYTF. CDR3 coding DNA: TGTGCCAGTAGTATTGGAACGACGGGGTATGGCTACACCTTC.